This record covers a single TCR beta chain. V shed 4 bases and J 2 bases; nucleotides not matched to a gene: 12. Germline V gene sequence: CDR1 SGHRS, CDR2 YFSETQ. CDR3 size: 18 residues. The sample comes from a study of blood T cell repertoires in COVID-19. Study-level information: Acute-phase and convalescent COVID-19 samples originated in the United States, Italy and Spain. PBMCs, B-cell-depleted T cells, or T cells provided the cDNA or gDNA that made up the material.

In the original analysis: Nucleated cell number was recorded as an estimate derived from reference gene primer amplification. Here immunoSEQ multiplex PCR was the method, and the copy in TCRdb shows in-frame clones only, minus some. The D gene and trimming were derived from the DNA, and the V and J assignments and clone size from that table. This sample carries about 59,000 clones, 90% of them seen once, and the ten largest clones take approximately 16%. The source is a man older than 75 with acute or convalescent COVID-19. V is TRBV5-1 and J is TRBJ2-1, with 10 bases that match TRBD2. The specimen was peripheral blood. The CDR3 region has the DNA TGCGCCAGCAGCCAACCTACGAAGAGCGGGGGGGCCTACAATGAGCAGTTCTTC. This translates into CASSQPTKSGGAYNEQFF.